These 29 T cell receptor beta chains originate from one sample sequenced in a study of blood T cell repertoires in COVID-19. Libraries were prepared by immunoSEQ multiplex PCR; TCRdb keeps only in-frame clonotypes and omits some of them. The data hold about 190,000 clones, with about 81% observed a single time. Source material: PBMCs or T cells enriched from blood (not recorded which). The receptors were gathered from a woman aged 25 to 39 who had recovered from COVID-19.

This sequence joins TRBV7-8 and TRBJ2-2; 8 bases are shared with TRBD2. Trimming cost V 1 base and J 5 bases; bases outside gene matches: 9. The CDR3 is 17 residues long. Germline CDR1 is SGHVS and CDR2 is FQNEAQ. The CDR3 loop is CASSLVSGVEPTGELFF. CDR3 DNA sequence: TGTGCCAGCAGCTTAGTTAGCGGGGTGGAGCCGACCGGGGAGCTGTTTTTT.

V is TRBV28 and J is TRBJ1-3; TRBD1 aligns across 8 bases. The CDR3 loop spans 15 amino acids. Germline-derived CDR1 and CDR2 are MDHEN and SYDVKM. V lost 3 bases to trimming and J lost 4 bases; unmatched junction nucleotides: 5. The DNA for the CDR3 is TGTGCCAGCAGTTTTGGCCAGGGGGCCGGAAACACCATATATTTT. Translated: CASSFGQGAGNTIYF. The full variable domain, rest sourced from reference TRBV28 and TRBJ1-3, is DVKVTQSSRYLVKRTGEKVFLECVQDMDHENMFWYRQDPGLGLRLIYFSYDVKMKEKGDIPEGYSVSREKKERFSLILESASTNQTSMYLCASSFGQGAGNTIYFGEGSWLTVV.

This chain's CDR3 is CASSGGQQDTQYF. The CDR3 DNA reads as TGTGCCAGCAGTGGGGGCCAGCAAGATACGCAGTATTTT. The V gene is TRBV2, the J gene TRBJ2-3; possibly TRBD1 for D (5 bases). This CDR3 has 13 amino acids. Trimming removed 4 bases at V and 5 bases at J, with 10 bases between. CDR1 is SNHLY, CDR2 FYNNEI, per germline.

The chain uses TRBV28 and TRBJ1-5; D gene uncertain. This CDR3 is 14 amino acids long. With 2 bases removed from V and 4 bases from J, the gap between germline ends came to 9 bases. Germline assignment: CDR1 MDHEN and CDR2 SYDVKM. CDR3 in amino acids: CASSLIPVNQPQHF. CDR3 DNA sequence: TGTGCCAGCAGTTTAATCCCAGTTAATCAGCCCCAGCATTTT.

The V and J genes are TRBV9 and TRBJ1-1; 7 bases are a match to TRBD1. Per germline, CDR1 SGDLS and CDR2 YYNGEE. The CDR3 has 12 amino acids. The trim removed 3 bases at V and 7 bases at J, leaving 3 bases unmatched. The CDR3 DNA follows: TGTGCCAGCAGCGCGGACAGGATTGAAGCTTTCTTT. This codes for CASSADRIEAFF.

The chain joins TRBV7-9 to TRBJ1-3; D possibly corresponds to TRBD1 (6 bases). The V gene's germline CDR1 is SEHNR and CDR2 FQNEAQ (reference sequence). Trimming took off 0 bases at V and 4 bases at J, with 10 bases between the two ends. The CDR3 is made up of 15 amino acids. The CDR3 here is CASSLAQGSGNTIYF. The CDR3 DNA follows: TGTGCCAGCAGCTTAGCACAGGGTAGCGGAAACACCATATATTTT.

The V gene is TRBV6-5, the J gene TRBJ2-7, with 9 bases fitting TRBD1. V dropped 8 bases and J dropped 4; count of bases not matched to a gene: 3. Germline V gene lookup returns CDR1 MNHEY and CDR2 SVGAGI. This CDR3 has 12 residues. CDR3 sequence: CASRQGEYEQYF. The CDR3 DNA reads TGTGCCAGCCGACAGGGGGAGTACGAGCAGTACTTC.

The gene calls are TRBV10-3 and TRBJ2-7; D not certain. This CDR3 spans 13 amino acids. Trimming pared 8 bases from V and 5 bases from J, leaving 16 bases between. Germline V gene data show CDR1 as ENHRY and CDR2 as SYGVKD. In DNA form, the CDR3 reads TGTGCCATCTCCCCCCGTCAGGTCCACGAGCAGTACTTC. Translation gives CAISPRQVHEQYF.

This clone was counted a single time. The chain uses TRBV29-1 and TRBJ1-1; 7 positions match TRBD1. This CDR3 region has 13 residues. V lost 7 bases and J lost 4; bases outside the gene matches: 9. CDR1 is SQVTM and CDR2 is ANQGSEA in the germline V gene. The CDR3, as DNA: TGCAGCGGGCAGAGAGGGGGCGTCACTGAAGCTTTCTTT. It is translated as CSGQRGGVTEAFF.

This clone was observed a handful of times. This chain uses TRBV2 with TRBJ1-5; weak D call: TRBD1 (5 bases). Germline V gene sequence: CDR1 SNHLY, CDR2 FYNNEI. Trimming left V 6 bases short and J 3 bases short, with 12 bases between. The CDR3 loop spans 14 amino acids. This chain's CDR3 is CASRVQGDNQPQHF. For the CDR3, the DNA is TGTGCCAGCAGGGTACAAGGGGACAATCAGCCCCAGCATTTT.

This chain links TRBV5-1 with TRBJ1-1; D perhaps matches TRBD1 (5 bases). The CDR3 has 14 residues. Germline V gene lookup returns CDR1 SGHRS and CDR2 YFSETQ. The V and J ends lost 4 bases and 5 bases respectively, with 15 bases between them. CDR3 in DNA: TGCGCCAGCAGCCGCGGACAAGGCGGTACTGAAGCTTTCTTT. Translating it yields CASSRGQGGTEAFF.

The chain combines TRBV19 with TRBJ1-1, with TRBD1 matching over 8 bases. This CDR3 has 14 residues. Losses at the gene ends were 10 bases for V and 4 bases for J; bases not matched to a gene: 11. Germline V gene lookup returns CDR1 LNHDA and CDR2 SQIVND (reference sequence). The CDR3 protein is CAIPPDRVPTEAFF. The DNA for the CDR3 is TGTGCCATCCCGCCGGACAGGGTCCCCACTGAAGCTTTCTTT.

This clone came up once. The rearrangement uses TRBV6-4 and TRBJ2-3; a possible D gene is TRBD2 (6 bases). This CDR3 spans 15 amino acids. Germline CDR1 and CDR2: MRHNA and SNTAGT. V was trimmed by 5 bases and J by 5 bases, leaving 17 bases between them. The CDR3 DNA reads TGTGCCAGCAGTCTACACGGGGCTAGCGAAGATACGCAGTATTTT. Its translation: CASSLHGASEDTQYF.

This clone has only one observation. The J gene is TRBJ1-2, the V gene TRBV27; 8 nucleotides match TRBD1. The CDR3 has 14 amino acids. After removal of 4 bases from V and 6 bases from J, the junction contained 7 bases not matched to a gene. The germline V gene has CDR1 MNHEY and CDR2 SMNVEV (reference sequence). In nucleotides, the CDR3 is TGTGCCAGCAGTTCAATACAGGGGGGCGATGGCTACACCTTC. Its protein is CASSSIQGGDGYTF.

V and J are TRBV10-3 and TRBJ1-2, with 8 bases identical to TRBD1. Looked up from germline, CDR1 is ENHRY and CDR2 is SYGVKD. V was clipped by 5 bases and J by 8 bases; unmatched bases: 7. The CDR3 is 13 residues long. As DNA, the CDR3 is TGTGCCATCAGTCGACAGGGGCGGCCCGGCTACACCTTC. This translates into CAISRQGRPGYTF.

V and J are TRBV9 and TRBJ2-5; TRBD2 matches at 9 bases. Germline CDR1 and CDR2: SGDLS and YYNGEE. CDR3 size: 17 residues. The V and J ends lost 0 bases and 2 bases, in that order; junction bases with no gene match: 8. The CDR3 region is CASSVATKRGVQETQYF. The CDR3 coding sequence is TGTGCCAGCAGCGTAGCTACGAAGCGGGGGGTACAAGAGACCCAGTACTTC.

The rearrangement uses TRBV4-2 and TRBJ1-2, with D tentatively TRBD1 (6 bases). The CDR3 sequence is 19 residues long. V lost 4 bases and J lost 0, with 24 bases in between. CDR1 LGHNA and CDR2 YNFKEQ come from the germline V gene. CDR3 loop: CASSLMGRTVGPTNYGYTF. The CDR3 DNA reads TGTGCCAGCAGCCTAATGGGTCGGACAGTGGGCCCTACTAACTATGGCTACACCTTC.

The CDR3 DNA sequence: TGTGCCAGCATAAGGAGCGGGGGCACAGATACGCAGTATTTT. Translating gives CASIRSGGTDTQYF. This chain uses TRBV7-2 with TRBJ2-3; 7 positions agree with TRBD2. V was pared by 7 bases and J by 1 base, with 5 bases of the junction left unmatched. Germline-derived CDR1 and CDR2 are SGHTA and FQGNSA. This CDR3 contains 14 residues.

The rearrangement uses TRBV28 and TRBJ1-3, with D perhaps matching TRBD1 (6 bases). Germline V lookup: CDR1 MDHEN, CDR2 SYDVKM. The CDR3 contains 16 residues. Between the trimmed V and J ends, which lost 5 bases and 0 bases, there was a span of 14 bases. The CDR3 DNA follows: TGTGCCAGCAGTAACCCCGACAGGTCCTCTGGAAACACCATATATTTT. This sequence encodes CASSNPDRSSGNTIYF.

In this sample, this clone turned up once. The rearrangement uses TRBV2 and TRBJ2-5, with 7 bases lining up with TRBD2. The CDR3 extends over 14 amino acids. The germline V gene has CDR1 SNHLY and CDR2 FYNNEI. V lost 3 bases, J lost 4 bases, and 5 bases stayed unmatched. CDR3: CASSDPGLTETQYF. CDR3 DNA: TGTGCCAGCAGTGATCCGGGACTAACAGAGACCCAGTACTTC.

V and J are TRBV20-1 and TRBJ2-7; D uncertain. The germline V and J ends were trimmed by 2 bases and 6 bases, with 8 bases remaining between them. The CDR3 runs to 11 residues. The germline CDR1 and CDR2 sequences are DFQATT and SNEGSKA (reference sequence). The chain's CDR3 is CSARSFSEQYF. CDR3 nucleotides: TGCAGTGCTAGATCCTTCAGCGAGCAGTACTTC.

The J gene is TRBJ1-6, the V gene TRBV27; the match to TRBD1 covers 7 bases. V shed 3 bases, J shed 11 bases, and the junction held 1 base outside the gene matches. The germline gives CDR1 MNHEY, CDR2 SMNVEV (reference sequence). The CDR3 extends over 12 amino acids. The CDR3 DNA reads TGTGCCAGCAGTTTTCAGGGGGCACCCCTCCACTTT. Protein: CASSFQGAPLHF.

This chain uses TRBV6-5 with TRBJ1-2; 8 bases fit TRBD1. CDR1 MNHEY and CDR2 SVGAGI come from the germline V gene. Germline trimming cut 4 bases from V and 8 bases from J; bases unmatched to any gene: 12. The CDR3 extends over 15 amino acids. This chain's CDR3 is CASSSPRTGMIGYTF. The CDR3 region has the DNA TGTGCCAGCAGTTCTCCCCGGACAGGGATGATCGGCTACACCTTC.

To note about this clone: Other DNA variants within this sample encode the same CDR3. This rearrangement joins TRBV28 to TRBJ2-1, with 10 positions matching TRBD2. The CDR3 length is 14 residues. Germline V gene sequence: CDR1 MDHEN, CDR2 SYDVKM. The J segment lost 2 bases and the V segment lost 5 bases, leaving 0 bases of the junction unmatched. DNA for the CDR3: TGTGCCAGCAGTACTAGCGGGACCTACAATGAGCAGTTCTTC. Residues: CASSTSGTYNEQFF.

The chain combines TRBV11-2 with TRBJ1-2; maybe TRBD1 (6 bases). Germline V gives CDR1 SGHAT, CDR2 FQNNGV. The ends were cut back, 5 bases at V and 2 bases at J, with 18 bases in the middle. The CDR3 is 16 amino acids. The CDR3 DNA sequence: TGTGCCAGCAGCGATCCTCTACACCAGGGGAACTATGGCTACACCTTC. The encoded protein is CASSDPLHQGNYGYTF.

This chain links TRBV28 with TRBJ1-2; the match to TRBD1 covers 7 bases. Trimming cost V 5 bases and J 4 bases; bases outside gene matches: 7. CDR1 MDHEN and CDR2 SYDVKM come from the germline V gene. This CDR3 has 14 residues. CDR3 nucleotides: TGTGCCAGCAGTCTATACGGACAGGCCTATGGCTACACCTTC. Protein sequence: CASSLYGQAYGYTF.

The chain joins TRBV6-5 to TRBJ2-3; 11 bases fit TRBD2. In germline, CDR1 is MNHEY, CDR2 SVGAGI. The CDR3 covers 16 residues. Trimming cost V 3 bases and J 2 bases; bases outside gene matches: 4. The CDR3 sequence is CASSYGGLAATDTQYF. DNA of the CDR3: TGTGCCAGCAGTTATGGGGGACTAGCGGCCACAGATACGCAGTATTTT.

The chain's CDR3 is CASSPWTSGRSYEQYF. Written as DNA, the CDR3 is TGTGCCAGCAGCCCTTGGACTAGCGGGAGATCCTACGAGCAGTACTTC. This chain links TRBV11-2 with TRBJ2-7; TRBD2 agrees at 13 bases. Germline values: CDR1 SGHAT, CDR2 FQNNGV. Trimming cost V 5 bases and J 1 base; bases outside gene matches: 5. This CDR3 contains 16 residues.

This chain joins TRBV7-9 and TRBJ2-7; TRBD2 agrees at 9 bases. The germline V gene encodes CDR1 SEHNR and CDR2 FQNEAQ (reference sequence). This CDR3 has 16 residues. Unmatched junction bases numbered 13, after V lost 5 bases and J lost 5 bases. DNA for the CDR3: TGTGCCAGCAGCCCAGCGCTGGTTAGCGGGAGAGACGAGCAGTACTTC. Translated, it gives CASSPALVSGRDEQYF.